What follows describes a single T cell receptor beta chain. The antigen is undetermined. This record belongs to a study of cytomegalovirus exposure and HLA in healthy donors. Notes on the study in general: Rarity characterized most TCR sequences, yet some public TCRs appeared in many donors.

With 60 Vbeta and 13 Jbeta primers, the PCR was carried out. The repertoire was sequenced with immunoSEQ multiplex PCR; TCRdb's copy has only in-frame clones and lacks some. Among some 120,000 clones, more than 60% were seen once, and the ten largest hold 2.1%. The germline V gene encodes CDR1 LGHNA and CDR2 YSLEER. V lost 0 bases to trimming and J lost 2 bases; unmatched junction nucleotides: 1. The CDR3 sequence is 15 residues long. Sequencing was performed on PBMCs. This chain uses TRBV4-3 with TRBJ1-1, with 9 bases aligning to TRBD1. This clonotype was sampled from a woman between 40 and 50 years old in good health and CMV-seropositive. The CDR3: CASSQEGQGNTEAFF. For the CDR3, the DNA is TGCGCCAGCAGCCAAGAGGGACAGGGTAACACTGAAGCTTTCTTT.